The source of this T cell receptor beta chain is a study of cytomegalovirus exposure and HLA in healthy donors. Study summary: Of approximately 400 genotyped donors, around 84% clustered with self-reported Caucasian donors.

Trimming left V 4 bases short and J 0 bases short, with 34 bases between. The CDR3 sequence is 22 residues long. Germline CDR1 GTSNPN, CDR2 SVGIG (reference sequence). Whole-study results and caveats: Upon later analysis, TCR association rates were observed to vary by HLA locus, being highest for DRB1 and lowest for HLA-C. From TCR beta sequences, most subjects' HLA-A and HLA-B alleles were reportedly predicted accurately.

Notes on this clone: What it binds is not known.

The PCR ran on 60 Vbeta and 13 Jbeta primers. Sequenced by immunoSEQ multiplex PCR; TCRdb stores in-frame clones only, minus some. Of some 180,000 clones detected, around 76% appear once; the ten largest clones hold 2% to 3%. The sample comprised PBMCs. V gene TRBV30 combines with J gene TRBJ2-1; possibly TRBD2 for D (11 bases). This TCR was sampled from a young woman in good health and CMV-seropositive. In DNA, the CDR3 is TGTGCCTGGAATGGACAGGGGGTTTTTAGCGGGGGGGTTGGGTCCTCCTACAATGAGCAGTTCTTC. It is translated as CAWNGQGVFSGGVGSSYNEQFF.